The next 16 T cell receptor beta chains were all read from a single sample in a study of CD8 T cells in Susac syndrome. Roughly 0.5 to 1 ug RNA was reverse transcribed with random hexamers. In TCRdb, the immunoSEQ multiplex PCR reads were re-called with MiXCR into one record per CDR3 protein. This table holds around 300,000 distinct CDR3 sequences, 75% to 85% found once. The sample taken for sequencing was CD8+ T cells from PBMCs. The receptors were sampled from a human donor with multiple sclerosis.

The chain carries TRBV7-2 and TRBJ2-7, with unresolved D. CDR3 length: 15 amino acids. V was cut by 1 base and J by 0 bases, with 10 bases left in between. Germline-derived CDR1 and CDR2 are SGHTA and FQGNSA. CDR3: CASSLVRLSSYEQYF. The CDR3 DNA reads as TGTGCCAGCAGCTTAGTACGATTGAGCTCCTACGAGCAGTACTTC.

This chain uses TRBV28 with TRBJ2-7; a weak D match, TRBD1 (7 bases). V lost 5 bases, J lost 5 bases, and 19 bases lay in between. The CDR3 is 15 residues long. Germline V gene sequence: CDR1 MDHEN, CDR2 SYDVKM. The CDR3 spells CASSPLAGQINEQYF. For the CDR3, the DNA is TGTGCCAGCAGTCCTCTCGCGGGACAGATAAACGAGCAGTACTTC.

This chain links TRBV5-1 with TRBJ2-1, with D possibly TRBD2 on 5 matching bases. CDR3 length: 16 residues. The germline gives CDR1 SGHRS, CDR2 YFSETQ. Between the trimmed V and J ends, which lost 0 bases and 0 bases, there was a span of 10 bases. The CDR3 nucleotides read TGCGCCAGCAGCTTGGCCGGACTGCCCTCCTACAATGAGCAGTTCTTC. The encoded protein is CASSLAGLPSYNEQFF.

The chain uses TRBV6-2 or TRBV6-3 and TRBJ2-7; TRBD2 aligns across 15 bases. After removal of 6 bases from V and 2 bases from J, the junction contained 11 bases not matched to a gene. The CDR3 has 18 residues. Germline CDR1 reads MNHEY; CDR2 reads SVGEGT. CDR3 sequence: CASSTSGTSGRTTYEQYF. DNA for the CDR3: TGTGCCAGCAGCACCTCGGGGACTAGCGGGAGGACGACCTACGAGCAGTACTTC.

This chain uses TRBV10-3 with TRBJ1-1; no firm D call. Germline CDR1 reads ENHRY; CDR2 reads SYGVKD. The CDR3 is made up of 14 amino acids. V lost 2 bases, J lost 2 bases, and 9 bases lay in between. This CDR3 reads CAISEGGKNTEAFF. The CDR3 region has the DNA TGTGCCATCAGTGAGGGAGGGAAAAACACTGAAGCTTTCTTT.

This chain uses TRBV30 with TRBJ2-7; tentative D call: TRBD1 (6 bases). CDR1 is GTSNPN and CDR2 is SVGIG in the germline V gene (reference sequence). The CDR3 is 12 residues long. V was cut by 3 bases and J by 4 bases, with 10 bases left in between. The CDR3 reads CAWSEQGYEQYF. The CDR3 region has the DNA TGTGCCTGGAGCGAACAGGGTTACGAGCAGTACTTC.

The V call is TRBV27, the J call TRBJ2-1, with D tentatively TRBD1 (6 bases). Germline lookup yields CDR1 MNHEY and CDR2 SMNVEV (reference sequence). The ends were cut back, 6 bases at V and 4 bases at J, with 19 bases in the middle. This CDR3 is built from 16 residues. CDR3 bases: TGTGCCAGCAGGAGAATTGGGACACTTTTTTACAATGAGCAGTTCTTC. It specifies CASRRIGTLFYNEQFF.

This clonotype is a singleton in its sample. V and J are TRBV20-1 and TRBJ2-3, with D tentatively TRBD2 (7 bases). Germline loops: CDR1 DFQATT, CDR2 SNEGSKA (reference sequence). This CDR3 is 16 amino acids long. V was shortened by 3 bases and J by 2 bases, with 18 bases between the two germline ends. The CDR3 here is CSASPGGRTITDTQYF. In DNA, the CDR3 is TGCAGTGCTAGCCCCGGGGGGCGAACCATCACAGATACGCAGTATTTT.

This clonotype occurred once. As DNA, the CDR3 is TGTGCCAGCAGCACAGGTGGGGTATTGGGCTCCTACAATGAGCAGTTCTTC. Protein: CASSTGGVLGSYNEQFF. The chain uses TRBV11-2 and TRBJ2-1; a weak D match, TRBD1 (5 bases). The germline CDR1 and CDR2 sequences are SGHAT and FQNNGV. CDR3 length equals 17 residues. V was trimmed by 5 bases and J by 0 bases, leaving 17 bases between them.

V and J are TRBV7-8 and TRBJ1-2, with 9 bases aligning to TRBD1. The CDR3 consists of 18 residues. CDR1 SGHVS and CDR2 FQNEAQ come from the germline V gene. The J segment lost 4 bases and the V segment lost 5 bases, leaving 17 bases of the junction unmatched. The CDR3 DNA is TGTGCCAGCAGCCCCGGGGCGACAGGGGGATATGTGGGCTATGGCTACACCTTC. Its protein product is CASSPGATGGYVGYGYTF.

V is TRBV6-5 and J is TRBJ2-1, with TRBD2 as a possible D gene (5 bases). CDR3 length equals 15 residues. Germline values: CDR1 MNHEY, CDR2 SVGAGI. Trimming pared 0 bases from V and 5 bases from J, leaving 11 bases between. The CDR3 DNA reads as TGTGCCAGCAGTTACTCGGACGTGGGAGACAATGAGCAGTTCTTC. This translates into CASSYSDVGDNEQFF.

The genes are TRBV9 and TRBJ2-7, with TRBD2 identical over 7 bases. Germline CDR1 is SGDLS and CDR2 is YYNGEE. The CDR3 is made up of 14 amino acids. Unmatched junction bases numbered 2, after V lost 0 bases and J lost 2 bases. CDR3 amino acids: CASSVGGRAYEQYF. In nucleotides, the CDR3 is TGTGCCAGCAGCGTAGGGGGGAGGGCCTACGAGCAGTACTTC. Using reference TRBV9 and TRBJ2-7 for the parts outside the CDR3, the full variable domain is DSGVTQTPKHLITATGQRVTLRCSPRSGDLSVYWYQQSLDQGLQFLIQYYNGEERAKGNILERFSAQQFPDLHSELNLSSLELGDSALYFCASSVGGRAYEQYFGPGTRLTVT.

V and J are TRBV5-1 and TRBJ2-1; D uncertain. V was trimmed by 5 bases and J by 3 bases, leaving 9 bases between them. The length of the CDR3 is 13 residues. Germline loops: CDR1 SGHRS, CDR2 YFSETQ. DNA for the CDR3: TGCGCCAGCAGAGCCACCAACTACAATGAGCAGTTCTTC. The encoded protein is CASRATNYNEQFF.

The rearrangement joins TRBV28 to TRBJ2-2; TRBD2 matches at 8 bases. The length of the CDR3 is 17 residues. The junction had 14 bases not matched to a gene; V was cut back by 6 bases and J by 5 bases. The germline gives CDR1 MDHEN, CDR2 SYDVKM. In nucleotides, the CDR3 is TGTGCCAGCAGCCCCAGGACGTTCGGGAGGGTAACCGGGGAGCTGTTTTTT. As protein: CASSPRTFGRVTGELFF.

The rearrangement uses TRBV27 and TRBJ2-1; D is unresolved. Germline V gene data show CDR1 as MNHEY and CDR2 as SMNVEV (reference sequence). CDR3 length: 15 residues. The V and J ends lost 2 bases and 2 bases respectively, with 10 bases between them. For the CDR3, the DNA is TGTGCCAGCAGTTTAGCCACCACCCCCTACAATGAGCAGTTCTTC. This sequence encodes CASSLATTPYNEQFF.

The chain uses TRBV25-1 and TRBJ2-1, with D perhaps being TRBD1 or TRBD2 (5 bases each). The CDR3 has 16 residues. Trimming removed 1 base at V and 7 bases at J, with 17 bases between. Germline-derived CDR1 and CDR2 are MGHDK and SYGVNS. The CDR3 sequence: CASSEWGGAELNEQFF. CDR3 coding DNA: TGTGCCAGCAGTGAATGGGGCGGAGCGGAGTTAAATGAGCAGTTCTTC.